This passage covers 12 T cell receptor beta chains from one sample sequenced in a study of neurological immune-mediated disorders. TCRdb passed the 5' RACE reads through MiXCR, listing each CDR3 protein once. The table has 40,000 to 50,000 distinct CDR3 sequences, more than 2% seen once. Sample: PBMCs. These receptors were obtained from a man aged 25 to 45 with multiple sclerosis.

This clonotype has ten or more counts. V usage is TRBV28 and J usage is TRBJ2-7; maybe TRBD1 (5 bases). The V end lost 2 bases, the J end lost 6 bases, and 11 bases lay between the germline ends. Germline V gene sequence: CDR1 MDHEN, CDR2 SYDVKM. The CDR3 loop spans 13 amino acids. In nucleotides, the CDR3 is TGTGCCAGCAGTTTAATCCAGGGAACCGAGCAGTACTTC. This gives the protein CASSLIQGTEQYF. Supplemented by reference TRBV28 and TRBJ2-7, the full variable domain reads DVKVTQSSRYLVKRTGEKVFLECVQDMDHENMFWYRQDPGLGLRLIYFSYDVKMKEKGDIPEGYSVSREKKERFSLILESASTNQTSMYLCASSLIQGTEQYFGPGTRLTVT.

At least ten counts were recorded for this clonotype. The rearrangement joins TRBV6-1 to TRBJ2-7, with TRBD2 matching 14 bases. The ends lost 6 bases at V and 0 bases at J; junction bases unmatched: 7. CDR1 MNHNS and CDR2 SASEGT come from the germline V gene. The CDR3 consists of 17 residues. The CDR3 DNA reads TGTGCCAGCAGGGGGGGACTAGCGGGGGCCTACTCCTACGAGCAGTACTTC. Amino acids: CASRGGLAGAYSYEQYF.

This clonotype was counted at least ten times. The chain links TRBV20-1 to TRBJ2-7, with TRBD2 identical over 11 bases. The CDR3 has 16 residues. Germline CDR1 DFQATT, CDR2 SNEGSKA (reference sequence). Trimming removed 6 bases from V and 3 bases from J; junction bases left unmatched: 13. The CDR3 coding sequence is TGCAGTGCCCTAACCCCTAGCGGGGGGACGGTCTACGAGCAGTACTTC. It translates to CSALTPSGGTVYEQYF.

In its sample, this clonotype was seen many times. The chain combines TRBV3-1 with TRBJ2-3, with no clear D. The V end was cut by 4 bases, the J end by 6 bases, with 11 bases between. The CDR3 is made up of 13 amino acids. The germline CDR1 and CDR2 sequences are LGHDT and YNNKEL (reference sequence). This CDR3 is CASSLDEPDTQYF. DNA of the CDR3: TGTGCCAGCAGCCTTGACGAACCGGATACGCAGTATTTT.

This clonotype was recorded many times. CDR3 DNA: TGCAGTGCTGGTCCTAGCGGGGGGGCTCAGCAGACCCAGTACTTC. Translated: CSAGPSGGAQQTQYF. The V gene is TRBV20-1, the J gene TRBJ2-5; 12 bases agree with TRBD2. CDR3 length: 15 residues. The trim removed 5 bases at V and 6 bases at J, leaving 10 bases unmatched. Germline assignment: CDR1 DFQATT and CDR2 SNEGSKA (reference sequence).

Ten or more counts support this clonotype. The rearrangement uses TRBV5-1 and TRBJ1-1, with 11 bases identical to TRBD1. The V and J ends lost 4 bases and 1 base, in that order; junction bases with no gene match: 6. This CDR3 comprises 16 residues. The germline gives CDR1 SGHRS, CDR2 YFSETQ. In DNA, the CDR3 is TGCGCCAGCAGCACGGACAGGGGGCGTTCGAACACTGAAGCTTTCTTT. This sequence encodes CASSTDRGRSNTEAFF.

This clonotype was detected many times. The chain uses TRBV20-1 and TRBJ2-5; TRBD1 is a possible D gene (6 bases). Germline values: CDR1 DFQATT, CDR2 SNEGSKA (reference sequence). The V end lost 6 bases, the J end lost 5 bases, and 19 bases lay between the germline ends. The CDR3 consists of 14 residues. CDR3 amino acids: CSAREPRGRETQYF. CDR3 nucleotide sequence: TGCAGTGCACGGGAACCCAGGGGCCGCGAGACCCAGTACTTC.

The sample holds many counts of this clonotype. The genes are TRBV5-1 and TRBJ2-5; either TRBD1 or TRBD2 may supply D (5 bases each). CDR1 and CDR2 (germline): SGHRS, YFSETQ. The CDR3 has 15 residues. Trimming removed 4 bases at V and 5 bases at J, with 18 bases between. The CDR3 nucleotides are TGCGCCAGCAGCCAGTCCGGGAAACCAGGGGAGACCCAGTACTTC. Translating it yields CASSQSGKPGETQYF.

This clonotype was seen at least ten times. The chain joins TRBV2 to TRBJ1-2; D is unresolved. V lost 7 bases to trimming and J lost 8 bases, with 14 bases between them. This CDR3 has 12 amino acids. From germline, CDR1 is SNHLY and CDR2 FYNNEI. This CDR3 reads CASTSEGIGYTF. CDR3 bases: TGTGCCAGCACCTCAGAAGGGATAGGCTACACCTTC.

This clonotype appeared many times. V is TRBV20-1 and J is TRBJ2-3; D not certain. The CDR3 runs 13 residues. Germline V gene sequence: CDR1 DFQATT, CDR2 SNEGSKA (reference sequence). With 3 bases removed from V and 0 bases from J, the gap between germline ends came to 7 bases. This CDR3 reads CSASGRSTDTQYF. In DNA, the CDR3 is TGCAGTGCTAGTGGCAGGAGCACAGATACGCAGTATTTT.

This clonotype has a count of ten or more. The genes are TRBV5-6 and TRBJ2-3; no reliable D call. CDR1 and CDR2 (germline): SGHDT, YYEEEE. V gave up 4 bases and J gave up 5 bases, with 8 bases separating them. This CDR3 is 12 amino acids long. The DNA of the CDR3 is TGTGCCAGCAGCCGTACGTTAGATACGCAGTATTTT. This sequence encodes CASSRTLDTQYF.

In this sample, this clonotype turned up many times. The chain couples TRBV7-2 to TRBJ2-3; D is ambiguous. The CDR3 runs 12 residues. Germline V CDR1 and CDR2: SGHTA, FQGNSA. Trimming pared 5 bases from V and 2 bases from J, leaving 5 bases between. CDR3 sequence (DNA): TGTGCCAGCAGCACTTACACAGATACGCAGTATTTT. As protein: CASSTYTDTQYF.